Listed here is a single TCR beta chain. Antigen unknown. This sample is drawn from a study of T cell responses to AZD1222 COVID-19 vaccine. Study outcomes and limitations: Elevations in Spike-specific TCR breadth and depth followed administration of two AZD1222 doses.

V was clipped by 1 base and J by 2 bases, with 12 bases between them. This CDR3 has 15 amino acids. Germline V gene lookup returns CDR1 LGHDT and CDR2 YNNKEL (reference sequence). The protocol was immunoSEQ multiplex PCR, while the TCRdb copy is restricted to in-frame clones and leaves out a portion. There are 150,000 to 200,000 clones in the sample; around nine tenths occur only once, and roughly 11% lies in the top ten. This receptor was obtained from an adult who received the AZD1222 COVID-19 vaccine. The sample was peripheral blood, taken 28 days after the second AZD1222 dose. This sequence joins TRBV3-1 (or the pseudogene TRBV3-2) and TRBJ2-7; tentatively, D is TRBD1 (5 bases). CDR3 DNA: TGTGCCAGCAGCCAAGGGGCAGGGTTGACCTACGAGCAGTACTTC. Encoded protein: CASSQGAGLTYEQYF.